This T cell receptor (beta chain) was retrieved from a study of PD-1 blockade in classical Hodgkin lymphoma. Study-wide context: The nivolumab dose that patients received was 3 mg/kg, given intravenously every 2 weeks. Study results and caveats: Relative to healthy donors, newly diagnosed patients reportedly had lower baseline TCR diversity, which was reported as lower still in relapsed/refractory patients.

TCRdb's copy holds only in-frame clones and misses some; the assay was immunoSEQ multiplex PCR. Counted here are approximately 90,000 clones, 83% occurring once; the ten biggest clones make up about a sixth. To note about this clone: Its specificity is not known.

Time point: cycle 4 day 1 (C4D1), after about 6 weeks of nivolumab. All trial patients relapsed after autologous stem cell transplantation. Classifying best responses yielded complete response, partial response or progressive disease. J was trimmed by 1 base and V by 5 bases; bases with no gene match: 12. CDR1 and CDR2 (germline): SGHVS, FQNEAQ. This CDR3 spans 17 amino acids. This sequence originates from a human donor with classical Hodgkin lymphoma. The sample consisted of peripheral blood mononuclear cells (PBMCs), taken before the fourth cycle of nivolumab. The gene calls are TRBV7-8 and TRBJ2-5; 8 positions agree with TRBD2. This CDR3 is CASSQKRASGSQETQYF. CDR3 nucleotide sequence: TGTGCCAGCAGCCAAAAACGGGCTAGCGGGTCCCAAGAGACCCAGTACTTC. Drawing the rest from reference TRBV7-8 and TRBJ2-5, the complete variable domain is GAGVSQSPRYKVAKRGQDVALRCDPISGHVSLFWYQQALGQGPEFLTYFQNEAQLDKSGLPSDRFFAERPEGSVSTLKIQRTQQEDSAVYLCASSQKRASGSQETQYFGPGTRLLVL.